Listed below are T cell receptor beta chains from one sample, sequenced in a study of blood T cell repertoires in COVID-19. The data were produced by immunoSEQ multiplex PCR, yet TCRdb's version contains in-frame clones alone and is incomplete. The data show around 270,000 clones, about 88% seen once. The sample was peripheral blood. The source is a man between 60 and 75 years old who had recovered from COVID-19. Both conserved end residues are part of each CDR3. The D gene is left open where the match is weak. The size of a clone is reported for some rows only, either as once, few or many, or as a class for expanded clones.

clone_size: NA
v_call: TRBV5-1
d_call: TRBD1
j_call: TRBJ1-3
cdr3_aa: CASSSGQGLFGNTIYF
cdr3_nt: TGCGCCAGCAGCTCGGGACAGGGGCTCTTTGGAAACACCATATATTTT

clone_size: NA
v_call: TRBV27
d_call: NA
j_call: TRBJ1-5
cdr3_aa: CASSFRVSNQPQHF
cdr3_nt: TGTGCCAGCAGTTTTCGGGTGAGCAATCAGCCCCAGCATTTT

clone_size: NA
v_call: TRBV7-7
d_call: TRBD1
j_call: TRBJ2-7
cdr3_aa: CASSQRTGAEQYF
cdr3_nt: TGTGCCAGCAGCCAAAGGACAGGGGCCGAGCAGTACTTC

clone_size: NA
v_call: TRBV7-9
d_call: TRBD1
j_call: TRBJ1-3
cdr3_aa: CASSPDGTASGNTIYF
cdr3_nt: TGTGCCAGCAGCCCGGACGGGACAGCCTCTGGAAACACCATATATTTT

clone_size: NA
v_call: TRBV2
d_call: TRBD1
j_call: TRBJ1-5
cdr3_aa: CASRDSANQPQHF
cdr3_nt: TGTGCCAGCCGGGACAGCGCCAATCAGCCCCAGCATTTT

clone_size: NA
v_call: TRBV12-3/TRBV12-4
d_call: TRBD1
j_call: TRBJ1-1
cdr3_aa: CASSRGTAVEAFF
cdr3_nt: TGTGCCAGCAGCCGGGGGACAGCAGTTGAAGCTTTCTTT

clone_size: few
v_call: TRBV7-2
d_call: TRBD1
j_call: TRBJ1-4
cdr3_aa: CASSLGTGAALEKLFF
cdr3_nt: TGTGCCAGCAGCTTGGGTACAGGGGCGGCATTGGAAAAACTGTTTTTT

clone_size: NA
v_call: TRBV6-4
d_call: TRBD2
j_call: TRBJ2-1
cdr3_aa: CASSVRLAGGRNEQFF
cdr3_nt: TGTGCCAGCAGTGTGAGGCTAGCGGGGGGGCGAAATGAGCAGTTCTTC

clone_size: NA
v_call: TRBV7-9
d_call: TRBD1
j_call: TRBJ1-1
cdr3_aa: CASSLVGGGVSTEAFF
cdr3_nt: TGTGCCAGCAGCTTAGTCGGAGGGGGCGTAAGCACTGAAGCTTTCTTT

clone_size: NA
v_call: TRBV5-1
d_call: NA
j_call: TRBJ2-6
cdr3_aa: CASSLGSSGANVLTF
cdr3_nt: TGCGCCAGCAGCTTGGGGAGCTCTGGGGCCAACGTCCTGACTTTC

clone_size: NA
v_call: TRBV7-3
d_call: TRBD1
j_call: TRBJ1-1
cdr3_aa: CASQTGAPFIMNTEAFF
cdr3_nt: TGTGCCAGCCAAACAGGGGCCCCCTTCATCATGAACACTGAAGCTTTCTTT

clone_size: NA
v_call: TRBV30
d_call: TRBD1
j_call: TRBJ1-6
cdr3_aa: CAWSQSGGSYNSPLHF
cdr3_nt: TGTGCCTGGAGCCAGTCAGGGGGTTCCTATAATTCACCCCTCCACTTT

clone_size: NA
v_call: TRBV27
d_call: NA
j_call: TRBJ2-1
cdr3_aa: CASSFSTSNEQFF
cdr3_nt: TGTGCCAGCAGTTTTTCGACTTCCAATGAGCAGTTCTTC

clone_size: NA
v_call: TRBV15
d_call: TRBD1
j_call: TRBJ1-6
cdr3_aa: CATSESRTGSSPLHF
cdr3_nt: TGTGCCACCAGCGAAAGTAGGACAGGTTCATCACCCCTCCACTTT

clone_size: NA
v_call: TRBV27
d_call: NA
j_call: TRBJ2-3
cdr3_aa: CASINYGRSTDTQYF
cdr3_nt: TGTGCCAGCATCAATTACGGCAGGAGCACAGATACGCAGTATTTT

clone_size: once
v_call: TRBV4-2
d_call: TRBD2
j_call: TRBJ2-1
cdr3_aa: CASSALAGPSYNEQFF
cdr3_nt: TGTGCCAGCAGCGCACTAGCGGGGCCCTCCTACAATGAGCAGTTCTTC

clone_size: NA
v_call: TRBV9
d_call: NA
j_call: TRBJ1-2
cdr3_aa: CASSHTAGYGYTF
cdr3_nt: TGTGCCAGCAGTCACACCGCCGGGTATGGCTACACCTTC

clone_size: once
v_call: TRBV14
d_call: TRBD1
j_call: TRBJ1-2
cdr3_aa: CASSQTGVTYGYTF
cdr3_nt: TGTGCCAGCAGCCAGACAGGGGTAACCTATGGCTACACCTTC

clone_size: NA
v_call: TRBV2
d_call: TRBD1
j_call: TRBJ1-2
cdr3_aa: CASSEGQGNTGYTF
cdr3_nt: TGTGCCAGCAGTGAAGGACAGGGGAATACTGGCTACACCTTC

clone_size: NA
v_call: TRBV5-1
d_call: TRBD1
j_call: TRBJ1-1
cdr3_aa: CASRPTGGRSGTEAFF
cdr3_nt: TGCGCCAGCAGGCCCACAGGGGGCAGATCGGGCACTGAAGCTTTCTTT

clone_size: few
v_call: TRBV6-5
d_call: NA
j_call: TRBJ2-7
cdr3_aa: CASSYSYTKQDEQYF
cdr3_nt: TGTGCCAGCAGTTACTCTTACACCAAGCAGGACGAGCAGTACTTC

clone_size: NA
v_call: TRBV29-1
d_call: NA
j_call: TRBJ2-7
cdr3_aa: CSVESRHRHSYEQYF
cdr3_nt: TGCAGCGTTGAAAGTAGACACCGGCACTCCTACGAGCAGTACTTC

clone_size: few
v_call: TRBV10-2
d_call: NA
j_call: TRBJ1-3
cdr3_aa: CASSELRAGNTIYF
cdr3_nt: TGCGCCAGCAGTGAGCTGAGGGCTGGAAACACCATATATTTT

clone_size: NA
v_call: TRBV6-4
d_call: TRBD1
j_call: TRBJ1-2
cdr3_aa: CASSPDRGPNYGYTF
cdr3_nt: TGTGCCAGCAGCCCTGACAGGGGGCCTAACTATGGCTACACCTTC

clone_size: NA
v_call: TRBV29-1
d_call: NA
j_call: TRBJ2-7
cdr3_aa: CSVRQGSHEQYF
cdr3_nt: TGCAGCGTCAGGCAGGGTTCCCACGAGCAGTACTTC

clone_size: NA
v_call: TRBV7-9
d_call: NA
j_call: TRBJ1-1
cdr3_aa: CASSLGAGIHTEAFF
cdr3_nt: TGTGCCAGCAGCTTGGGCGCGGGGATCCACACTGAAGCTTTCTTT

clone_size: NA
v_call: TRBV5-1
d_call: NA
j_call: TRBJ2-5
cdr3_aa: CASSVDRETQYF
cdr3_nt: TGCGCCAGCAGCGTAGACAGGGAGACCCAGTACTTC

clone_size: NA
v_call: TRBV7-2
d_call: TRBD2
j_call: TRBJ2-1
cdr3_aa: CASIQRGGPPDNEQFF
cdr3_nt: TGTGCCAGCATTCAACGCGGGGGGCCCCCCGACAATGAGCAGTTCTTC

clone_size: NA
v_call: TRBV7-2
d_call: NA
j_call: TRBJ2-7
cdr3_aa: CASSSFYEQYF
cdr3_nt: TGTGCCAGCAGCTCCTTCTACGAGCAGTACTTC

clone_size: NA
v_call: TRBV7-9
d_call: TRBD1
j_call: TRBJ1-2
cdr3_aa: CASSIGGGGIYGYTF
cdr3_nt: TGTGCCAGCAGCATAGGGGGCGGGGGTATCTATGGCTACACCTTC

clone_size: NA
v_call: TRBV29-1
d_call: NA
j_call: TRBJ2-5
cdr3_aa: CSGRWGTETQYF
cdr3_nt: TGCAGCGGTAGGTGGGGCACAGAGACCCAGTACTTC

clone_size: NA
v_call: TRBV5-1
d_call: TRBD1
j_call: TRBJ2-5
cdr3_aa: CASISGTGKETQYF
cdr3_nt: TGCGCCAGCATATCCGGGACAGGCAAAGAGACCCAGTACTTC

clone_size: few
v_call: TRBV4-2
d_call: NA
j_call: TRBJ1-2
cdr3_aa: CASSQLQSNYGYTF
cdr3_nt: TGTGCCAGCAGCCAGCTACAGAGTAACTATGGCTACACCTTC

clone_size: NA
v_call: TRBV11-3
d_call: TRBD2
j_call: TRBJ2-2
cdr3_aa: CASSPLAGGGDGELFF
cdr3_nt: TGTGCCAGCAGCCCCCTTGCGGGGGGCGGGGACGGGGAGCTGTTTTTT

clone_size: NA
v_call: TRBV7-2
d_call: NA
j_call: TRBJ2-2
cdr3_aa: CASSYFAGGELFF
cdr3_nt: TGTGCCAGCAGCTACTTTGCAGGCGGGGAGCTGTTTTTT

clone_size: NA
v_call: TRBV9
d_call: TRBD1
j_call: TRBJ1-5
cdr3_aa: CASSHGQVNQPQHF
cdr3_nt: TGTGCCAGCAGCCACGGACAGGTCAATCAGCCCCAGCATTTT

clone_size: NA
v_call: TRBV5-6
d_call: NA
j_call: TRBJ2-6
cdr3_aa: CASSRIAGANVLTF
cdr3_nt: TGTGCCAGCAGCCGTATAGCAGGGGCCAACGTCCTGACTTTC

clone_size: NA
v_call: TRBV6-2/TRBV6-3
d_call: TRBD2
j_call: TRBJ2-7
cdr3_aa: CASRYGGAVYEQYF
cdr3_nt: TGTGCCAGCAGGTACGGGGGGGCCGTCTACGAGCAGTACTTC

clone_size: NA
v_call: TRBV5-6
d_call: TRBD1
j_call: TRBJ1-3
cdr3_aa: CASSQDRGGGNTIYF
cdr3_nt: TGTGCCAGCAGCCAGGACAGGGGAGGTGGAAACACCATATATTTT

clone_size: NA
v_call: TRBV7-3
d_call: NA
j_call: TRBJ1-1
cdr3_aa: CASSLSGVNTEAFF
cdr3_nt: TGTGCCAGCAGCTTAAGCGGGGTGAACACTGAAGCTTTCTTT

clone_size: NA
v_call: TRBV27
d_call: TRBD1
j_call: TRBJ1-2
cdr3_aa: CASSPRTGSPYGYTF
cdr3_nt: TGTGCCAGCAGTCCCCGGACAGGATCCCCCTATGGCTACACCTTC

clone_size: NA
v_call: TRBV24-1
d_call: NA
j_call: TRBJ2-1
cdr3_aa: CATSAGYNEQFF
cdr3_nt: TGTGCCACCAGTGCAGGATACAATGAGCAGTTCTTC

clone_size: once
v_call: TRBV19
d_call: NA
j_call: TRBJ1-1
cdr3_aa: CASSQIGSEAFF
cdr3_nt: TGTGCCAGTAGTCAGATTGGCTCTGAAGCTTTCTTT

clone_size: once
v_call: TRBV7-9
d_call: NA
j_call: TRBJ1-6
cdr3_aa: CASSFEAVNSPLHF
cdr3_nt: TGTGCCAGCAGCTTCGAGGCAGTTAATTCACCCCTCCACTTT

clone_size: NA
v_call: TRBV6-6
d_call: TRBD1
j_call: TRBJ1-3
cdr3_aa: CASGLRDRRPGNTIYF
cdr3_nt: TGTGCCAGTGGGCTCCGGGACAGACGACCTGGAAACACCATATATTTT

clone_size: NA
v_call: TRBV14
d_call: NA
j_call: TRBJ1-6
cdr3_aa: CASSQDQGFSYNSPLHF
cdr3_nt: TGTGCCAGCAGCCAAGATCAGGGTTTCTCCTATAATTCACCCCTCCACTTT

clone_size: NA
v_call: TRBV27
d_call: NA
j_call: TRBJ1-4
cdr3_aa: CASKGPRGTNEKLFF
cdr3_nt: TGTGCCAGCAAGGGTCCCAGGGGAACTAATGAAAAACTGTTTTTT

clone_size: NA
v_call: TRBV7-8
d_call: NA
j_call: TRBJ1-3
cdr3_aa: CASSSTNLNSGNTIYF
cdr3_nt: TGTGCCAGCAGCTCTACCAATCTGAACTCTGGAAACACCATATATTTT

clone_size: NA
v_call: TRBV12-3/TRBV12-4
d_call: TRBD2
j_call: TRBJ2-1
cdr3_aa: CASSLSSGGAKVF
cdr3_nt: TGTGCCAGCAGTTTATCTAGCGGGGGGGCCAAGGTCTTC

clone_size: NA
v_call: TRBV18
d_call: NA
j_call: TRBJ1-1
cdr3_aa: CASSPPMLGLASSEAFF
cdr3_nt: TGTGCCAGCTCACCACCGATGTTGGGACTGGCGAGCTCTGAAGCTTTCTTT

clone_size: NA
v_call: TRBV18
d_call: TRBD1
j_call: TRBJ2-7
cdr3_aa: CASSPLDREEQYF
cdr3_nt: TGTGCCAGCTCACCACTGGACAGGGAGGAGCAGTACTTC

clone_size: NA
v_call: TRBV6-4
d_call: TRBD1
j_call: TRBJ1-5
cdr3_aa: CASSDSRTGGSNQPQHF
cdr3_nt: TGTGCCAGCAGTGACTCGAGGACAGGGGGTAGCAATCAGCCCCAGCATTTT

clone_size: NA
v_call: TRBV4-2
d_call: TRBD2
j_call: TRBJ2-4
cdr3_aa: CASSQGGGTSSYVAKNIQYF
cdr3_nt: TGTGCCAGCAGCCAAGGGGGAGGGACTAGCTCTTACGTAGCCAAAAACATTCAGTACTTC

clone_size: NA
v_call: TRBV11-2
d_call: NA
j_call: TRBJ1-5
cdr3_aa: CASSLGQGGGNQPQHF
cdr3_nt: TGTGCCAGCAGCTTAGGTCAAGGGGGTGGCAATCAGCCCCAGCATTTT

clone_size: NA
v_call: TRBV15
d_call: NA
j_call: TRBJ2-7
cdr3_aa: CATSRGTAEQYF
cdr3_nt: TGTGCCACCAGCAGAGGGACAGCCGAGCAGTACTTC

clone_size: NA
v_call: TRBV11-2
d_call: NA
j_call: TRBJ2-1
cdr3_aa: CASSLFSPPGNEQFF
cdr3_nt: TGTGCCAGCAGCTTATTTTCTCCTCCCGGGAATGAGCAGTTCTTC

clone_size: once
v_call: TRBV4-2
d_call: TRBD1
j_call: TRBJ2-7
cdr3_aa: CASSHERTGTYEQYF
cdr3_nt: TGTGCCAGCAGCCATGAGAGGACAGGGACCTACGAGCAGTACTTC

clone_size: NA
v_call: TRBV15
d_call: NA
j_call: TRBJ2-4
cdr3_aa: CATSREAGERIQYF
cdr3_nt: TGTGCCACCAGCAGAGAAGCAGGGGAAAGGATTCAGTACTTC

clone_size: NA
v_call: TRBV18
d_call: NA
j_call: TRBJ2-7
cdr3_aa: CASSPPYGTYEQYF
cdr3_nt: TGTGCCAGCTCACCACCCTACGGTACCTACGAGCAGTACTTC